This entry lists 3 T cell receptor beta chains sequenced from one sample in a study of T cells after somatic rescue of genetic block. Generated by immunoSEQ multiplex PCR, the TCRdb table keeps only in-frame clones and is missing some. The sample comprises about 52,000 clones, around 96% of which are singletons, and about 0.076% rests with the top ten. The source material was peripheral blood mononuclear cells (PBMCs). Receptors were obtained from a child under two years old.

J is TRBJ2-3 and V is TRBV7-3, with 15 bases identical to TRBD2. The junction had 2 bases not matched to a gene; V was cut back by 3 bases and J by 4 bases. CDR1 and CDR2 from the germline V gene are SGHTA and FQGTGA. The CDR3 totals 16 residues. Here the CDR3 reads CASSLGLAGGSDTQYF. The CDR3 coding sequence is TGTGCCAGCAGCTTGGGACTAGCGGGAGGTTCAGATACGCAGTATTTT.

Written as DNA, the CDR3 is TGTGCCAGCAGCGCTCCGGGTCGACCCCAGCATTTT. Translating it yields CASSAPGRPQHF. The chain couples TRBV7-9 to TRBJ1-5; D gene uncertain. The ends were cut back, 5 bases at V and 10 bases at J, with 12 bases in the middle. This CDR3 contains 12 residues. Germline lookup yields CDR1 SEHNR and CDR2 FQNEAQ (reference sequence).

The chain carries TRBV27 and TRBJ1-4; 9 nucleotides agree with TRBD1. V was pared by 6 bases and J by 1 base, with 6 bases of the junction left unmatched. This CDR3 region has 16 residues. CDR1 is MNHEY, CDR2 SMNVEV, per germline (reference sequence). The chain's CDR3 is CASSHTGGETNEKLFF. For the CDR3, the DNA is TGTGCCAGCAGCCACACAGGGGGCGAAACTAATGAAAAACTGTTTTTT.